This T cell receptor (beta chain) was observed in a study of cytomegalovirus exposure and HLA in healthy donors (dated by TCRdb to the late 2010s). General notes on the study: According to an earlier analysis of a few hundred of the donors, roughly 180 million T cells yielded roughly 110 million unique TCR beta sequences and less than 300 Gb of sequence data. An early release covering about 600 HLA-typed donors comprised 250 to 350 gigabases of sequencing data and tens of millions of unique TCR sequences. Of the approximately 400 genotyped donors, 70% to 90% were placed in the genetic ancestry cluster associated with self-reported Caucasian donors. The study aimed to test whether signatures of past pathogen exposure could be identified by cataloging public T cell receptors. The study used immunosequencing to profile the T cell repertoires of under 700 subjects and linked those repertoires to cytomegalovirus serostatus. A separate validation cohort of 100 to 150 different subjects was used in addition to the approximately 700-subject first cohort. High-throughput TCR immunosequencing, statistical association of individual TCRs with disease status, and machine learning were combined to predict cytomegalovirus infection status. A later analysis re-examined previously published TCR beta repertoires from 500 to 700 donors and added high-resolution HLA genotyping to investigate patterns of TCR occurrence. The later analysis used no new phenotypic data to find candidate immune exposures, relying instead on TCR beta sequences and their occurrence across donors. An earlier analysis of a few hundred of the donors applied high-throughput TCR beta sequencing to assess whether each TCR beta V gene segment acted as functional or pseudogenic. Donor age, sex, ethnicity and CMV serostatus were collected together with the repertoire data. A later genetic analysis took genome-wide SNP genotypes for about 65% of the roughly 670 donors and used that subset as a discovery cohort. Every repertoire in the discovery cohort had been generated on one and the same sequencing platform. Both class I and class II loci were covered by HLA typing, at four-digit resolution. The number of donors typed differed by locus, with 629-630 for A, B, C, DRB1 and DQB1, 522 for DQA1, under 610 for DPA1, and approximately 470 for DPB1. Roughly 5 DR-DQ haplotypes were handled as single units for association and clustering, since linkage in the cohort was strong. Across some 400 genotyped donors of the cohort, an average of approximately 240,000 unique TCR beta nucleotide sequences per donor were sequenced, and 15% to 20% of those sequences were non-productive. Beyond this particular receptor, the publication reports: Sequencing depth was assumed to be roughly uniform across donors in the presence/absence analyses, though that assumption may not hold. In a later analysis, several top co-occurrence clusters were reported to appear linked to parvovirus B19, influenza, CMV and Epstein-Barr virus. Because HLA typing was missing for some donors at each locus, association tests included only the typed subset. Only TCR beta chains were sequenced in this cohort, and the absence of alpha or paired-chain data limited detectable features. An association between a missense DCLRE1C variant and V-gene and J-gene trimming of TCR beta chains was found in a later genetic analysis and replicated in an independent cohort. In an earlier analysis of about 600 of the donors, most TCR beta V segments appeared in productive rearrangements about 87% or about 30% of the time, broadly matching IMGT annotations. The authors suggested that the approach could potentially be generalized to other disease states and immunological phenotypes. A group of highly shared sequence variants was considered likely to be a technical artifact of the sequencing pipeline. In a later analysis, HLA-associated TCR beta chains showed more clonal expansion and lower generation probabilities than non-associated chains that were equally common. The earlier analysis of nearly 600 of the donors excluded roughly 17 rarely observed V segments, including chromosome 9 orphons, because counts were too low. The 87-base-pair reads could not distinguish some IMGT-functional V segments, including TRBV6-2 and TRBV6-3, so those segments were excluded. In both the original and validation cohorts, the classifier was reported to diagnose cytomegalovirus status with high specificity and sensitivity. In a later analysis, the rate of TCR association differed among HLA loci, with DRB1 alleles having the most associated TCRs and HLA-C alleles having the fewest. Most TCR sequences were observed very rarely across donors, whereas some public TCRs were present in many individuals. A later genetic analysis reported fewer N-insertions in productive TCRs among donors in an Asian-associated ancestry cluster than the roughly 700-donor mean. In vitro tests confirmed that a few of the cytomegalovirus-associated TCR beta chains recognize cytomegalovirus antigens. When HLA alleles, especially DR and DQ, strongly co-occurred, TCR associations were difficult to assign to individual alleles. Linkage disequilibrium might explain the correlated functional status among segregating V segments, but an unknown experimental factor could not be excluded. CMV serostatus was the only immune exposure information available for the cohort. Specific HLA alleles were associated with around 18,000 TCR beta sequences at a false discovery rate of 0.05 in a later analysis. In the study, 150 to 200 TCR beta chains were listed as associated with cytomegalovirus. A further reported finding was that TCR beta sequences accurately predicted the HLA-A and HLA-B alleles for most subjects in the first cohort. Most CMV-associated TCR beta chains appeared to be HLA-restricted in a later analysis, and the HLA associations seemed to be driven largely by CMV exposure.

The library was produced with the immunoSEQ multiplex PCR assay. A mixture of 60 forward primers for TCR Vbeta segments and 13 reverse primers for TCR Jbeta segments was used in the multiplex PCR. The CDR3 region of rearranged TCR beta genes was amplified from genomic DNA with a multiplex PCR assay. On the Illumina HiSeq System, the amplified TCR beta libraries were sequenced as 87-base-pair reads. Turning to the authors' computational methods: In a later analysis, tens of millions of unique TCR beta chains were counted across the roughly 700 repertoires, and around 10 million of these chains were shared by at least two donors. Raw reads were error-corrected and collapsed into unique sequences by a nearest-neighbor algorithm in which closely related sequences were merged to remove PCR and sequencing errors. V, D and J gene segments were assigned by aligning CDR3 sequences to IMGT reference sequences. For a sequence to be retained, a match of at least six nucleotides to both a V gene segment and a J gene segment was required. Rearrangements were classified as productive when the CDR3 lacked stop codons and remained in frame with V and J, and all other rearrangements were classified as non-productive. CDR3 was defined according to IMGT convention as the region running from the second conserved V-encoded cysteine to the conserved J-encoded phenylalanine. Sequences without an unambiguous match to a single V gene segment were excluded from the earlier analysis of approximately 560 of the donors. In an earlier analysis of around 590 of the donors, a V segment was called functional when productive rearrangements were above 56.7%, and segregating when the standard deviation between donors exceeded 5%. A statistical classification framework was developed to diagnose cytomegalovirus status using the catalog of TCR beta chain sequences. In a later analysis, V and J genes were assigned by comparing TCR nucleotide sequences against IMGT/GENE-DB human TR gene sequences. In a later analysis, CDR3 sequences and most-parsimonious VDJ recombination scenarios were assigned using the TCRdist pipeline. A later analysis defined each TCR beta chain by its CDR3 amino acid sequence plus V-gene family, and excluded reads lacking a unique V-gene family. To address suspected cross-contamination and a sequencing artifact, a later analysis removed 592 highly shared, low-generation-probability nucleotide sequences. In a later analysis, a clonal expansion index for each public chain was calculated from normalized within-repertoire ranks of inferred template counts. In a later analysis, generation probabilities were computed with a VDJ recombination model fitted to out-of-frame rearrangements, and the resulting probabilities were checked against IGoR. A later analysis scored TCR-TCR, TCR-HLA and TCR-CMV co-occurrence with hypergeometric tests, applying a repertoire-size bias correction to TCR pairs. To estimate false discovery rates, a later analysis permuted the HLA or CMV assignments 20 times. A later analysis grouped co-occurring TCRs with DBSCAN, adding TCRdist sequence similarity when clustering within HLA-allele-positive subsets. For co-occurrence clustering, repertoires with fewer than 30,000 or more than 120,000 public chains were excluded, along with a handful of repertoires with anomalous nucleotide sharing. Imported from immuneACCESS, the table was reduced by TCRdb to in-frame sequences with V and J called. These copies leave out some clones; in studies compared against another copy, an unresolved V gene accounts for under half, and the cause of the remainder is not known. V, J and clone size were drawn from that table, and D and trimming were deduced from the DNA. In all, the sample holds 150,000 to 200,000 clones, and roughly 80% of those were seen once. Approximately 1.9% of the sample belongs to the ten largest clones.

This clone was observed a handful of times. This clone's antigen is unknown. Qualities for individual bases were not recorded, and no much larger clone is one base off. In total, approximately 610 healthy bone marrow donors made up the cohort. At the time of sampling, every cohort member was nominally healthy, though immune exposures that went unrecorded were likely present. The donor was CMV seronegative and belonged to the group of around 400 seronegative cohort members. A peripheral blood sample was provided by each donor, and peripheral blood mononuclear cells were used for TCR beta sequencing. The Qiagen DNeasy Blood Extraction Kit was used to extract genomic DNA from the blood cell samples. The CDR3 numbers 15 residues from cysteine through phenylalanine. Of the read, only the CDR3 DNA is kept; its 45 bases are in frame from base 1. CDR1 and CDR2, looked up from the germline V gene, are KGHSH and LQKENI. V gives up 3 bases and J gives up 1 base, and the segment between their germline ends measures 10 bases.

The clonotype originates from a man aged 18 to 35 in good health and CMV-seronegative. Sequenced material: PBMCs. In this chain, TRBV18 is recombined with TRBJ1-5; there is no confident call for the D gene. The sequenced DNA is TGTGCCAGCTCACCTCAGGCGATAAGCAATCAGCCCCAGCATTTT. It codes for CASSPQAISNQPQHF.